The present TCR beta chain was sequenced within a study of PD-1 blockade in classical Hodgkin lymphoma (dated by TCRdb to 2019 to 2021). With regard to the full study: The study used CyTOF and TCR beta sequencing to define a peripheral blood immune signature of response to PD-1 blockade in classical Hodgkin lymphoma. Beyond this particular receptor, the publication reports: Baseline TCR diversity was reported to be lower in newly diagnosed patients than in healthy donors, and even lower in relapsed/refractory patients. Only a single clinical trial cohort was studied, and what caused the repertoire differences, possibly disease activity or prior therapy, remained undefined.

Genomic DNA was extracted with the Qiagen DNeasy kit from unsorted PBMCs and from negatively selected CD4+ and CD8+ fractions. Using primers that anneal to V and J segments, immunoSEQ multiplex PCR amplified the TCR beta CDR3 regions. A synthetic immune receptor repertoire was used to minimize amplification bias, and remaining bias was computationally removed after sequencing. Regarding the original processing steps: Custom Python scripts were used to quantify repertoire diversity as the Shannon entropy index. Unsorted, CD4+ and CD8+ repertoires were examined separately, except in combined analyses, for which CD4+ and CD8+ sequences were merged in silico. Imported from immuneACCESS, the table was reduced by TCRdb to in-frame sequences with V and J called. These copies leave out some clones; in studies compared against another copy, an unresolved V gene accounts for under half, and the cause of the remainder is not known. Clone size and the V and J calls come from that table; the DNA yielded D and trimming. For this sample there are around 29,000 clones; about 90% appear just once. The ten most abundant clones make up about 0.38% of the sample.

This clone was detected only a few times. Its antigen is currently not known. Qualities for individual bases were not recorded, and no much larger clone is one base off. The time point label corresponds to: newly diagnosed, previously untreated cHL patient sample. Magnetic negative selection with a Miltenyi CD4+ T cell isolation kit was used to purify CD4+ T cells from thawed PBMCs. PBMCs from patients with newly diagnosed, previously untreated classical Hodgkin lymphoma were sequenced as a comparison group for the relapsed/refractory trial patients. Peripheral blood was collected in 8 mL Vacutainer Cell Preparation Tubes, from which PBMCs were isolated by centrifugation and then cryopreserved. Purified CD4+ and CD8+ fractions were generated only in cases for which an additional PBMC sample was available. Magnetically labelled cells were removed on LS columns in a quadroMACS separator, and the flow-through was retained as the purified fraction.

CDR1 and CDR2 (SGHNT, YYREEE) derive from the germline V gene (reference sequence). The CDR3 has 12 amino acids, counting the end cysteine and phenylalanine. The read is trimmed to its CDR3 DNA, 36 bases read in frame from base 1. A distance of 8 bases separates the germline ends of V and J, which lose 1 base and 6 bases respectively. The rearranged segments are TRBV5-4 and TRBJ2-7, with the D gene not clear enough to name. This sequence was found in a human donor with classical Hodgkin lymphoma. The sample comprised CD4+ T cells from blood. CDR3 sequence: CASSLRASEQYF. The nucleotide sequence is given as TGTGCCAGCAGCTTGCGGGCCTCCGAGCAGTACTTC.